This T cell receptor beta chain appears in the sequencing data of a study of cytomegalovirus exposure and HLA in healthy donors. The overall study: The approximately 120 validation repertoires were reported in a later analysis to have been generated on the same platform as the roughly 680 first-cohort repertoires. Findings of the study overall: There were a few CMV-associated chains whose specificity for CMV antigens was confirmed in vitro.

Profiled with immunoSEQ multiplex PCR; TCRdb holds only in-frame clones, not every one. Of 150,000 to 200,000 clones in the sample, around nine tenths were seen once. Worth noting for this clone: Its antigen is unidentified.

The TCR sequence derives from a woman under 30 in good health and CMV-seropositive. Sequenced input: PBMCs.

CDR3 sequence: CSARSGAGAFF. CDR3 coding DNA: TGCAGTGCTAGATCTGGGGCCGGAGCTTTCTTT. The V gene is TRBV20-1, the J gene TRBJ1-1; tentative D call: TRBD1 (5 bases). The CDR3 loop spans 11 amino acids. V was clipped by 2 bases and J by 10 bases, with 11 bases between them. CDR1 and CDR2 from the germline V gene are DFQATT and SNEGSKA (reference sequence).